This TCR beta chain emerged from a study of T cell responses to AZD1222 COVID-19 vaccine. General study findings and limits: No repertoire was sampled before or during the peak T cell response, only after it. Nearly half of spike-specific TCRs reportedly go after variant regions that carry no mutations. The donor cohort was predominantly white British with a female majority, and clonal diversity may have been underestimated.

As to this clone: The antigen remains undetermined.

TCRdb's copy holds only in-frame clones and misses some; the assay was immunoSEQ multiplex PCR. This sample has about 140,000 clones, with 91% found just once. V lost 4 bases to trimming and J lost 2 bases; unmatched junction nucleotides: 8. Germline assignment: CDR1 SGDLS and CDR2 YYNGEE. The CDR3 covers 16 residues. The clonotype originates from an adult who received the MenACWY meningococcal vaccine as a control. Specimen: peripheral blood, collected 28 days after the second dose of the MenACWY control vaccine. The chain is built from TRBV9 and TRBJ1-3; TRBD1 agrees at 8 bases. Here the CDR3 reads CASSTEVRGPGNTIYF. The CDR3 DNA is TGTGCCAGCAGCACCGAGGTCAGGGGGCCTGGAAACACCATATATTTT. The full variable domain, rest sourced from reference TRBV9 and TRBJ1-3, is DSGVTQTPKHLITATGQRVTLRCSPRSGDLSVYWYQQSLDQGLQFLIQYYNGEERAKGNILERFSAQQFPDLHSELNLSSLELGDSALYFCASSTEVRGPGNTIYFGEGSWLTVV.